These 9 T cell receptor beta chains originate from one sample sequenced in a study of shared clonotypes between healthy human individuals. Sequencing was performed with immunoSEQ multiplex PCR; in TCRdb, only in-frame clones are kept and a portion is missing. This sample yields 1.6 million or so clones, of which approximately 98.5% are seen a single time; roughly 0.36% belongs to the top ten. The sample taken for sequencing was naive CD4+ T cells sorted from blood. Subset noted: CD45RA+ positively selected. The receptors were gathered from a man aged 25-45 years in good health.

Concerning this clone: Other DNA sequences within the sample encode an identical CDR3. V gene TRBV6-5 combines with J gene TRBJ1-5, with D hard to call. The V gene lost 0 bases and the J gene lost 4 bases, with 4 bases spanning the gap. The CDR3 sequence is 13 residues long. Germline values: CDR1 MNHEY, CDR2 SVGAGI. This chain's CDR3 is CASSYSINQPQHF. The DNA for the CDR3 is TGTGCCAGCAGTTACTCAATAAATCAGCCCCAGCATTTT.

The V gene is TRBV11-2, the J gene TRBJ1-4; unclear D gene. The CDR3 covers 15 residues. Trimming cost V 2 bases and J 0 bases, with 7 bases left between them. Per germline, CDR1 SGHAT and CDR2 FQNNGV. CDR3 bases: TGTGCCAGCAGCTTATACGATGCAACTAATGAAAAACTGTTTTTT. Protein product: CASSLYDATNEKLFF.

The count of this clone is one. The CDR3 loop reads CASSPDRYTEAFF. Here the CDR3 DNA reads TGTGCCAGCAGCCCAGACAGATACACTGAAGCTTTCTTT. This rearrangement joins TRBV7-3 to TRBJ1-1; tentatively, D is TRBD1 (5 bases). This CDR3 has 13 residues. Trimming cost V 5 bases and J 3 bases, with 10 bases left between them. Germline V gene lookup returns CDR1 SGHTA and CDR2 FQGTGA.

The V and J genes are TRBV9 and TRBJ2-1, with D hard to call. Trimming took 1 base from V and 5 from J, leaving 7 bases between them. The germline V gene encodes CDR1 SGDLS and CDR2 YYNGEE. The CDR3 covers 13 residues. CDR3 in DNA: TGTGCCAGCAGCGTAACTTCCCACAATGAGCAGTTCTTC. This gives the protein CASSVTSHNEQFF.

The chain is built from TRBV19 and TRBJ1-1; perhaps TRBD1 as D (5 bases). Germline V gene data show CDR1 as LNHDA and CDR2 as SQIVND (reference sequence). Trimming took 7 bases from V and 4 from J, leaving 22 bases between them. The CDR3 covers 16 residues. DNA for the CDR3: TGTGCCAGTAATGGGGGAGACAGTCGCGGGTTCACTGAAGCTTTCTTT. Translating it yields CASNGGDSRGFTEAFF.

The V gene is TRBV5-1, the J gene TRBJ2-3, with D unresolved. The germline V and J ends were trimmed by 6 bases and 1 base, with 12 bases remaining between them. CDR3 length: 14 amino acids. Germline values: CDR1 SGHRS, CDR2 YFSETQ. CDR3 sequence reads: CASKEHLGTDTQYF. CDR3 coding DNA: TGCGCCAGCAAGGAGCACCTAGGCACAGATACGCAGTATTTT.

The chain recombines TRBV18 with TRBJ2-5; tentatively, D is TRBD2 (5 bases). Germline lookup yields CDR1 KGHSH and CDR2 LQKENI. Between the trimmed V and J ends, which lost 3 bases and 8 bases, there was a span of 13 bases. The CDR3 runs to 13 residues. The CDR3 DNA reads as TGTGCCAGCTCACCCGGGATCCTCGGAACCCAGTACTTC. Its protein product is CASSPGILGTQYF.

This rearrangement joins TRBV7-2 to TRBJ1-1, with D uncertain. Germline V CDR1 and CDR2: SGHTA, FQGNSA. This CDR3 spans 14 amino acids. The ends were cut back, 4 bases at V and 8 bases at J, with 17 bases in the middle. The CDR3 DNA follows: TGTGCCAGCAGCTCTGAACTGGCCGGGGTAGAAGCTTTCTTT. It is translated as CASSSELAGVEAFF.

V gene TRBV11-2 combines with J gene TRBJ2-2; D gene unclear. Germline V gene lookup returns CDR1 SGHAT and CDR2 FQNNGV. The CDR3 contains 12 residues. Deletions cut 5 bases from V and 8 bases from J, with 9 bases between. CDR3 protein: CASSQLVGELFF. The CDR3 DNA follows: TGTGCCAGCAGCCAATTAGTTGGGGAGCTGTTTTTT.